These T cell receptor beta chains were read from a single sample in a study of blood T cells in healthy people across ages. One entry per CDR3 protein results from TCRdb running MiXCR on the 5' RACE reads. This sample yields almost 800,000 distinct CDR3 sequences, of which over 45% are seen a single time; 22% belongs to the top ten. The specimen was blood. All receptors come from a man aged 30 to 39 in good health. CDR3s include the opening cysteine and the closing phenylalanine or tryptophan. D genes are given only for firm matches. The size of a clone is reported for some rows only, either as once, few or many, or as a class for expanded clones.

few	TRBV7-2	-	TRBJ2-7	TGTGCCAGCAGCTTAGAGGCGACAGGAGGTGTTCACGAGCAGTACTTC	CASSLEATGGVHEQYF
once	TRBV9	-	TRBJ2-1	TGTGCCAGCAGCCCCTCTGGCCTAACCAATGAGCAGTTCTTC	CASSPSGLTNEQFF
-	TRBV3-1	-	TRBJ2-5	TGTGCCAGCAGCCAGGTGGACATTCGAACCCAGTACTTC	CASSQVDIRTQYF
-	TRBV7-2	-	TRBJ2-7	TGTGCCGGCAGCCCCAGGGTGAGCACCTACGAGCAGTACTTC	CAGSPRVSTYEQYF
-	TRBV7-2	TRBD2	TRBJ2-5	TGTGCCAGCAGCTCAGCCTTAGCGGGAGTGGAGGAGACCCAGTACTTC	CASSSALAGVEETQYF
-	TRBV2	-	TRBJ2-1	TGTGCCAGCAGTGAAGACTACACCGGGGAGTTCTTC	CASSEDYTGEFF
-	TRBV21-1	-	TRBJ2-7	TGTGCCAGCAGCAAACGACAGGGGGCGAAGCTAGCGGGAGGTCTAGTCCGCTACGAGCAGTACTTC	CASSKRQGAKLAGGLVRYEQYF
-	TRBV6-1	TRBD1	TRBJ1-2	TGTGCCAGCAGTGCCCGGGACAGGGTTGTGGTGTGGGGCTACACCTTC	CASSARDRVVVWGYTF
-	TRBV18	TRBD1	TRBJ2-4	TGTGCCAGCTCACCCGGGACAGCCTCTGGGGAGCAGTACTTC	CASSPGTASGEQYF
-	TRBV6-5	-	TRBJ2-7	TGTGCCAGCAGTTACTCCCCCGACAGGAAAGTCCACGAGCAGTACTTC	CASSYSPDRKVHEQYF
-	TRBV24-1	TRBD2	TRBJ2-1	TGTGCCAAGCGGGGCTACAATGAGCAGTTCTTC	CAKRGYNEQFF
-	TRBV5-1	TRBD2	TRBJ2-7	TGCGCCAGCAGCTTAAGTCTCGGGGGGTTCTACGAGCAGTACTTC	CASSLSLGGFYEQYF
-	TRBV6-5	-	TRBJ1-4	TGTGCCAGCAGTCTCAACGGATTTGCAACTAATGAAAAACTGTTTTTT	CASSLNGFATNEKLFF
-	TRBV7-2	-	TRBJ2-5	TGTGCCAGCAGCTTGATGGCAGTGGGGGAGACCCAGTACTTC	CASSLMAVGETQYF
-	TRBV20-1	-	TRBJ2-5	TGCAGTGCAACACCCTACAATGAGCAGTACTTC	CSATPYNEQYF
-	TRBV20-1	-	TRBJ2-1	TGCAGTGCTAGAGCCGTAAGGGACCCCATCCTCAATGAGCAGTTCTTC	CSARAVRDPILNEQFF
-	TRBV5-1	-	TRBJ2-6	TGCGCCAGCGCTAACACACTTGGGGCCAACGTCCTGACTTTC	CASANTLGANVLTF
few	TRBV18	TRBD1	TRBJ1-2	TGTGCCAGCTCCGCCGACAGGGCGAACTATGGCTACACCTTC	CASSADRANYGYTF
-	TRBV27	-	TRBJ2-2	TGTGCCAGCAGTTTCCCTTCCGGGGAGCTGTTTTTT	CASSFPSGELFF
-	TRBV7-9	-	TRBJ1-4	TGTGCCAGCAGCTTATCCCTTTCAGGGGTTGGCAACCATGAAAAACTGTTTTTT	CASSLSLSGVGNHEKLFF
-	TRBV6-1	TRBD1	TRBJ2-7	TGTGCCAGCAGTGTCGACAGGGTCGCCTACGAGCAGTACTTC	CASSVDRVAYEQYF
few	TRBV25-1	TRBD2	TRBJ2-1	TGTGCCAGCACCCTTAGCGGGAGGGGAGAGATGTTCTTC	CASTLSGRGEMFF
-	TRBV6-6	TRBD2	TRBJ2-1	TGTGCCAGCAGTTACCCTTCTAGCGGGAGAGGTGAGCAGTTCTTC	CASSYPSSGRGEQFF
-	TRBV18	TRBD1	TRBJ1-2	TGTGCCAGCTCACTCTTGACAGGGGAGGACGGCTACACCTTC	CASSLLTGEDGYTF
-	TRBV5-6	-	TRBJ2-3	TGTGCCAGCAGCTTGTTAGGTCAGGGAGGAACAGATACGCAGTATTTT	CASSLLGQGGTDTQYF
-	TRBV20-1	TRBD1	TRBJ1-5	TGCAGTGCTAGAGACCAGAGGGACAGGGGTTCGCAGCCCCAGCATTTT	CSARDQRDRGSQPQHF
-	TRBV20-1	-	TRBJ2-3	TGCAGTGCTACTCGACAGGAACACACAGATACGCAGTATTTT	CSATRQEHTDTQYF
-	TRBV24-1	-	TRBJ2-1	TGTGCCACCAGTGATGGCGGGCCTTCTGAGCAGTTCTTC	CATSDGGPSEQFF
few	TRBV7-2	-	TRBJ2-7	TGTGCCAGCAGCTTCCAGTCAGGGAACTACGAGCAGTACTTC	CASSFQSGNYEQYF
-	TRBV5-1	-	TRBJ2-7	TGCGCCAGCAGCTTGTTGGGGGACCCCAGCTCCTACGAGCAGTACTTC	CASSLLGDPSSYEQYF
few	TRBV9	-	TRBJ1-6	TGTGCCAGCAGCGAGGACCCGCTTAATTCACCCCTCCACTTT	CASSEDPLNSPLHF
few	TRBV20-1	-	TRBJ2-3	TGCAGTGCTAGAGATAGCAGTATGGGGGGGGGCTTTGGCACAGATACGCAGTATTTT	CSARDSSMGGGFGTDTQYF
once	TRBV7-9	TRBD1	TRBJ2-7	TGTGCCAGCAGCTTAGCGAGGGGACAGGACTCCTACGAGCAGTACTTC	CASSLARGQDSYEQYF
-	TRBV20-1	TRBD2	TRBJ2-3	TGCAGTGCGGGTTCGGGACTAACCACAGATACGCAGTATTTT	CSAGSGLTTDTQYF
-	TRBV5-1	TRBD2	TRBJ2-5	TGCGCCAGCAGCTTATCCCACGGACTAGCGGGCGCGTACCAAGAGACCCAGTACTTC	CASSLSHGLAGAYQETQYF
few	TRBV9	-	TRBJ2-1	TGTGCCAGCAGCGTAAAGTTAAGCTCCTACAATGAGCAGTTCTTC	CASSVKLSSYNEQFF
few	TRBV4-2	-	TRBJ2-4	TGTGCCAGCAGCCAAGCCTTAGCGTTCCAAAACATTCAGTACTTC	CASSQALAFQNIQYF
-	TRBV29-1	-	TRBJ2-1	TGCAGCGTTGCACTCTTAGCGTCCTCGACATCTGAGCAGTTCTTC	CSVALLASSTSEQFF
-	TRBV9	-	TRBJ2-1	TGTGCCAGCAGCGAAAGCGGAATGGGCTACAATGAGCAGTTCTTC	CASSESGMGYNEQFF
-	TRBV4-3	-	TRBJ1-6	TGCGCCAGCAGTACGACATTATACAATTCACCCCTCCACTTT	CASSTTLYNSPLHF
once	TRBV3-1	-	TRBJ1-4	TGTGCCAGCAGCCCCGCCCGTGGGGTTGAAAAACTGTTTTTT	CASSPARGVEKLFF
-	TRBV30	-	TRBJ2-1	TGTGCCTGGAGCGTTAATCGGCCCTACAATGAGCAGTTCTTC	CAWSVNRPYNEQFF